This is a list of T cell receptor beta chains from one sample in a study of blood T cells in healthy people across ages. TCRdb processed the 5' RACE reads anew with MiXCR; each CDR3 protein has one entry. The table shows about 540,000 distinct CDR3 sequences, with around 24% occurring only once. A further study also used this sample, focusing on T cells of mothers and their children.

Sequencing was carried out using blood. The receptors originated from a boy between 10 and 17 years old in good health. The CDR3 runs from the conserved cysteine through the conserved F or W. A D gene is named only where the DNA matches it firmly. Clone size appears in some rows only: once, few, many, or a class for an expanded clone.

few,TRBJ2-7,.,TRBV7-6,TGTGCCAGCAGCTTAGCGGCCGGGATTGCGGAGGAGCAGTACTTC,CASSLAAGIAEEQYF
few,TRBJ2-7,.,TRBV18,TGTGCCAGCTCCATCGGACCCTCCCTCTCCTACGAGCAGTACTTC,CASSIGPSLSYEQYF
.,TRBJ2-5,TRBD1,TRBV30,TGTGCCTGGAGTCCCTTCATAGGGGGCCGGGAGACCCAGTACTTC,CAWSPFIGGRETQYF
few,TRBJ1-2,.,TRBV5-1,TGCGCCAGCAGCTTTGGGAGTGGCAGGGGTTTGTATGGCTACACCTTC,CASSFGSGRGLYGYTF
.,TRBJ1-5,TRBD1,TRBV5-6,TGTGCCAGCAGCACAGGGACAGGGGGCAGGCAGCCCCAGCATTTT,CASSTGTGGRQPQHF
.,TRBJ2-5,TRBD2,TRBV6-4,TGTGCCAGCAGGAACACTAGCGGGGGCTTGTACTTC,CASRNTSGGLYF
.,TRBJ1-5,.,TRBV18,TGTGCCAGCTCACCGGGCCGGCCGAGGGGCGGTCAGCCCCAGCATTTT,CASSPGRPRGGQPQHF
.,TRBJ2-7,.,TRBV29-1,TGCAGCGTTGAAGAATCGGGTGGAGGGATGGGCGAGCAGTACTTC,CSVEESGGGMGEQYF
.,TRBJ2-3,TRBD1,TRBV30,TGTGCCAGAACCCGGGACAGGTACACAGATACGCAGTATTTT,CARTRDRYTDTQYF
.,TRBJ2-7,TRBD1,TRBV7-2,TGTGCCAGCAGCGTAAACAGGGGCTACGAGCAGTACTTC,CASSVNRGYEQYF
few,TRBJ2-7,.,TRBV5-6,TGTGCCAGCAGCTTGGCAGCAGCCATCTACGAGCAGTACTTC,CASSLAAAIYEQYF
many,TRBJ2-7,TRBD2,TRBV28,TGTGCCAGCAGTATTGGGACTAGCGGGAGTAGCGAGCAGTACTTC,CASSIGTSGSSEQYF
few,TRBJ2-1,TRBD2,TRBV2,TGTGCCAGCAGTTCCGGGACTAGTTTTGGGGGTGAGCAGTTCTTC,CASSSGTSFGGEQFF
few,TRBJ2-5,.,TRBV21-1,TGTGCCAGCAACAAAGGCCCCAGGGAAGAGACCCAGTACTTC,CASNKGPREETQYF
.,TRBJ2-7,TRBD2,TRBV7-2,TGTGCCAGCAGCGTGACTAGCGGGAGGGCACACGAGCAGTACTTC,CASSVTSGRAHEQYF
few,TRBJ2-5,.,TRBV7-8,TGTGCCAGCAGCTTCGGACAGCAAGAGACCCAGTACTTC,CASSFGQQETQYF
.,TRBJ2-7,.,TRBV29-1,TGCAGCGCCATGGACCCGAGCTCCTACGAGCAGTACTTC,CSAMDPSSYEQYF
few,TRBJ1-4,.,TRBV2,TGTGCCAGCAGGCCAGACAGGACATTTAATGAAAAACTGTTTTTT,CASRPDRTFNEKLFF
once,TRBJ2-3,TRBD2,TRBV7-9,TGTGCCAGCAGTCTACTAGCGAACACAGATACGCAGTATTTT,CASSLLANTDTQYF
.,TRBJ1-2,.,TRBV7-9,TGTGCCAGCAGCTTTGACCTCGGGTCAGGCGGCTACACCTTC,CASSFDLGSGGYTF
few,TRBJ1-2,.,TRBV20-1,TGCAGTGCTACCGAAACCCCTAAAGGTGGCTACACCTTC,CSATETPKGGYTF
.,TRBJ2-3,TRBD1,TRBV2,TGTGCCAGCGACCGGGACAGGGAGGGCTCCCGACCCGATACGCAGTATTTT,CASDRDREGSRPDTQYF
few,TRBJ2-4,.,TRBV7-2,TGTGCCAGCAGCTTAGGGCCCCTTAGGACCAAAAACATTCAGTACTTC,CASSLGPLRTKNIQYF
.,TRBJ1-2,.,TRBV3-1,TGTGCCAGCAGCCAAGATGGTCGGACAGCCTATGGCTACACCTTC,CASSQDGRTAYGYTF
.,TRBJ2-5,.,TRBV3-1,TGTGCCAGCAGCGGGGGGGCGGGACGTCTCCAAGAGACCCAGTACTTC,CASSGGAGRLQETQYF
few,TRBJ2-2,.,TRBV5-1,TGCGCCAGCAGCACCGGACAGGGAGGGCCCGGGGAGCTGTTTTTT,CASSTGQGGPGELFF
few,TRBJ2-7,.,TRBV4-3,TGCGCCAGCAGCCCTGCTCTTGGATCCTACGAGCAGTACTTC,CASSPALGSYEQYF
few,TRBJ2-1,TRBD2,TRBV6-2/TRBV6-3,TGTGCCAGCAGTTACGGCGGGACTAGTAGTCATGAGCAGTTCTTC,CASSYGGTSSHEQFF
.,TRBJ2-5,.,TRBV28,TGTGCCAGCAGTTTATGCGTCGGCACAACCCAGCAAGAGACCCAGTACTTC,CASSLCVGTTQQETQYF
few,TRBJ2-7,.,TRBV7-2,TGTGCCAGCAGTCAAGGCGGGACAAGGACCTACGAGCAGTACTTC,CASSQGGTRTYEQYF
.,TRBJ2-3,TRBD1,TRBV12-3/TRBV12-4,TGTGCCAGCAGTCCAACAGGGGTAGCCACAGATACGCAGTATTTT,CASSPTGVATDTQYF
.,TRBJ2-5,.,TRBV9,TGTGCCAGCAGCGCCCTCGGGGGGCGGGAAGAGACCCAGTACTTC,CASSALGGREETQYF
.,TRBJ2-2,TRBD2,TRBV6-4,TGTGCCAGCAGTGACTCAGCGGGGGGGCCCGGGGAGCTGTTTTTT,CASSDSAGGPGELFF
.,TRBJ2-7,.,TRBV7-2,TGTGCCAGCAGTTCAGGGGGGGAATCTTTTGAGCAGTACTTC,CASSSGGESFEQYF
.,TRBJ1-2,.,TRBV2,TGTGCCAGCAGTGCAACAGGTTTCTATGGCTACACCTTC,CASSATGFYGYTF
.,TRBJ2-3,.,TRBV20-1,TGCAGTGCTAACCCGGTGACAGATACGCAGTATTTT,CSANPVTDTQYF
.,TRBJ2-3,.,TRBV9,TGTGCCAGCAGCGTTATGGGACGTAACACAGATACGCAGTATTTT,CASSVMGRNTDTQYF
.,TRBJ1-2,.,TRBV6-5,TGTGCCTGCACCAGGGGCTATCTCTATGGCTACACCTTC,CACTRGYLYGYTF
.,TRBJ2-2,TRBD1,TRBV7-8,TGTGCCAGCAGCTTTCCGGGACAGCCCACCGGGGAGCTGTTTTTT,CASSFPGQPTGELFF
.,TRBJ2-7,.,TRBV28,TGTGCCAGCAAGGGTGTGCTCTACGAGCAGTACTTC,CASKGVLYEQYF
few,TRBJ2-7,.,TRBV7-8,TGTGCCACCTACCCTAAGAGGGGCATGGGCGAGCAGTACTTC,CATYPKRGMGEQYF
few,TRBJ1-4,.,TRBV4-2,TGTGCCAGCAGCCAAGGGGTTGCGCAGGGTTTTGAAAAACTGTTTTTT,CASSQGVAQGFEKLFF